Listed here are 29 T cell receptor beta chains from one sample, sequenced in a study of early T cells in non-severe SARS-CoV-2 infection. TCRdb redid the calling of the 5' RACE reads with MiXCR, one entry per CDR3 protein. The table lists about 77,000 distinct CDR3 sequences, about 9.6% of them singletons. The sample comprised whole blood. The receptors were sampled from an adult who was a healthcare worker with PCR-confirmed SARS-CoV-2 infection or an uninfected control (not recorded which).

This clonotype was seen many times. V gene TRBV5-1 combines with J gene TRBJ2-2; 8 bases match TRBD2. CDR3 length: 16 residues. The V gene end was trimmed by 3 bases and the J gene end by 2 bases; junction bases not matched to a gene: 6. CDR1 and CDR2 from the germline V gene are SGHRS and YFSETQ. CDR3 residues: CASSWNSGSNTGELFF. The CDR3 DNA sequence: TGCGCCAGCAGCTGGAACAGCGGGAGCAACACCGGGGAGCTGTTTTTT. The entire variable domain, with the rest obtained from reference TRBV5-1 and TRBJ2-2, is as follows: KAGVTQTPRYLIKTRGQQVTLSCSPISGHRSVSWYQQTPGQGLQFLFEYFSETQRNKGNFPGRFSGRQFSNSRSEMNVSTLELGDSALYLCASSWNSGSNTGELFFGEGSRLTVL.

This clonotype was seen repeatedly, ten times or more. The chain carries TRBV4-1 and TRBJ2-1; D might be TRBD1 (6 bases). Germline assignment: CDR1 MGHRA and CDR2 YSYEKL. The CDR3 runs to 15 residues. Between the trimmed V and J ends, which lost 0 bases and 5 bases, there was a span of 11 bases. The CDR3 bases are TGCGCCAGCAGCCAAGAGGGGGCCTTGGACAATGAGCAGTTCTTC. Amino acid sequence: CASSQEGALDNEQFF.

This chain connects TRBV20-1 to TRBJ1-5, with 7 positions matching TRBD1. The CDR3 length is 13 residues. Germline CDR1 reads DFQATT; CDR2 reads SNEGSKA (reference sequence). With V trimmed by 1 base and J by 6 bases, 3 bases remained unmatched. For the CDR3, the DNA is TGCAGTGCTAGAGGACAGGGAGGTCAGCCCCAGCATTTT. This codes for CSARGQGGQPQHF.

In this sample, this clonotype turned up a few times. This CDR3 is CASSLDRVQPQHF. In DNA, the CDR3 is TGTGCCAGCAGCTTAGACAGGGTACAGCCCCAGCATTTT. This chain joins TRBV7-2 and TRBJ1-5, with D perhaps TRBD1 (6 bases). V lost 1 base, J lost 7 bases, and 8 bases lay in between. Germline V gene lookup returns CDR1 SGHTA and CDR2 FQGNSA. The length of the CDR3 is 13 residues.

The sample holds a few counts of this clonotype. The V and J genes are TRBV28 and TRBJ1-2; tentatively, D is TRBD1 (6 bases). V was shortened by 5 bases and J by 2 bases, with 18 bases between the two germline ends. This CDR3 contains 16 residues. CDR1 is MDHEN, CDR2 SYDVKM, per germline. The CDR3 DNA follows: TGTGCCAGCAGTCCCGGAGGCACAGGGATCAACTATGGCTACACCTTC. Its translation is CASSPGGTGINYGYTF.

There are many counts of this clonotype. The chain carries TRBV5-1 and TRBJ2-6, with D unclear. The germline gives CDR1 SGHRS, CDR2 YFSETQ. The ends were cut back, 5 bases at V and 0 bases at J, with 6 bases in the middle. This CDR3 spans 14 amino acids. The CDR3 sequence is CASSQNSGANVLTF. CDR3 DNA sequence: TGCGCCAGCAGTCAGAACTCTGGGGCCAACGTCCTGACTTTC.

The chain recombines TRBV30 with TRBJ2-2; 7 bases line up with TRBD2. CDR1 is GTSNPN and CDR2 is SVGIG in the germline V gene (reference sequence). The trim removed 0 bases at V and 5 bases at J, leaving 3 bases unmatched. This CDR3 is 14 amino acids long. CDR3 protein: CAWSVGRATGELFF. DNA of the CDR3: TGTGCCTGGAGTGTAGGGAGGGCGACCGGGGAGCTGTTTTTT.

The gene calls are TRBV12-3 or TRBV12-4 and TRBJ2-1; TRBD2 agrees at 10 bases. The junction had 14 bases not matched to a gene; V was cut back by 3 bases and J by 9 bases. The CDR3 spans 17 residues. The chain's CDR3 is CASSFTPPGLASTEQFF. In DNA form, the CDR3 reads TGTGCCAGCAGTTTTACCCCTCCGGGACTAGCGAGTACTGAGCAGTTCTTC.

This clonotype was seen a few times. This chain connects TRBV28 to TRBJ2-7; the D gene is possibly TRBD1 (7 bases). The V end lost 8 bases, the J end lost 0 bases, and 14 bases lay between the germline ends. The CDR3 consists of 14 residues. Germline V CDR1 and CDR2: MDHEN, SYDVKM. DNA for the CDR3: TGTGCCAGCCAACCAGGGGGAGGCTCCTACGAGCAGTACTTC. Its protein is CASQPGGGSYEQYF.

The chain combines TRBV28 with TRBJ2-3; no clear D gene. Per germline, CDR1 MDHEN and CDR2 SYDVKM. This CDR3 has 11 amino acids. V was shortened by 3 bases and J by 10 bases, with 8 bases between the two germline ends. The CDR3 is CASSLGPAQYF. Written as DNA, the CDR3 is TGTGCCAGCAGTTTGGGCCCAGCGCAGTATTTT.

The chain is built from TRBV6-5 and TRBJ1-2; 9 bases line up with TRBD1. CDR1 MNHEY and CDR2 SVGAGI come from the germline V gene. The CDR3 covers 15 residues. V lost 4 bases, J lost 4 bases, and 7 bases stayed unmatched. Written as DNA, the CDR3 is TGTGCCAGCAGTTCCTTGGGACAGGGTACCTATGGCTACACCTTC. This sequence encodes CASSSLGQGTYGYTF.

This clonotype was detected many times. The J gene is TRBJ1-2, the V gene TRBV28; 7 nucleotides line up with TRBD1. V lost 6 bases and J lost 5; bases outside the gene matches: 6. This CDR3 has 13 residues. Germline assignment: CDR1 MDHEN and CDR2 SYDVKM. The CDR3 loop reads CASSSGQQYGYTF. In DNA, the CDR3 is TGTGCCAGCAGCTCGGGACAGCAGTATGGCTACACCTTC.

This clonotype was counted only a few times. The chain combines TRBV20-1 with TRBJ2-7, with D perhaps matching TRBD1 (5 bases). This CDR3 spans 15 amino acids. V shed 3 bases and J shed 3 bases, with 18 bases lying between them. The germline V gene has CDR1 DFQATT and CDR2 SNEGSKA (reference sequence). CDR3 nucleotide sequence: TGCAGTGCTAGCGAGCCAAGACCAACAGGCTACGAGCAGTACTTC. This translates into CSASEPRPTGYEQYF.

The chain has TRBV20-1 and TRBJ1-6; no clear D. The germline gives CDR1 DFQATT, CDR2 SNEGSKA (reference sequence). V was cut by 6 bases and J by 0 bases, with 15 bases left in between. The length of the CDR3 is 16 residues. CDR3 sequence: CSARRRSRSYNSPLHF. In DNA form, the CDR3 reads TGCAGTGCCCGGAGGAGGAGTCGCTCCTATAATTCACCCCTCCACTTT.

The J gene is TRBJ2-1, the V gene TRBV27; 10 nucleotides agree with TRBD1. V lost 1 base, J lost 7 bases, and 7 bases stayed unmatched. The CDR3 is 16 residues long. CDR1 is MNHEY and CDR2 is SMNVEV in the germline V gene (reference sequence). The CDR3: CASSLLPGQGYNEQFF. The CDR3 DNA reads TGTGCCAGCAGTTTATTACCGGGACAGGGGTATAATGAGCAGTTCTTC.

This clonotype has at least ten counts. This rearrangement joins TRBV6-2 or TRBV6-3 to TRBJ2-4; 7 positions agree with TRBD1. The CDR3 extends over 16 amino acids. Germline V CDR1 and CDR2: MNHEY, SVGEGT. V lost 2 bases and J lost 9; bases outside the gene matches: 13. The DNA of the CDR3 is TGTGCCAGCAGTTACGTGACAGGGCCCGGTAGAGTCATTCAGTACTTC. It codes for CASSYVTGPGRVIQYF.

This clonotype has ten or more counts. V usage is TRBV28 and J usage is TRBJ2-3, with 7 bases identical to TRBD2. V lost 6 bases to trimming and J lost 0 bases; unmatched junction nucleotides: 9. Germline assignment: CDR1 MDHEN and CDR2 SYDVKM. The CDR3 runs to 16 residues. The CDR3 DNA reads TGTGCCAGCAGGCAACGGCTAGCGGCTAGCACAGATACGCAGTATTTT. Amino acids: CASRQRLAASTDTQYF.

This clonotype has a count of ten or more. The chain carries TRBV12-3 or TRBV12-4 and TRBJ2-7, with a weak D call TRBD1 (6 bases). Trimming shortened V by 5 bases and J by 6 bases, and 14 bases separated the two germline ends. The CDR3 spans 13 residues. The CDR3 reads CASSRQEGIEQYF. The CDR3 DNA reads TGTGCCAGCAGTCGACAGGAAGGGATCGAGCAGTACTTC.

This clonotype appeared many times. V gene TRBV24-1 combines with J gene TRBJ1-2, with D unresolved. Deletions cut 9 bases from V and 5 bases from J, with 12 bases between. The CDR3 loop spans 12 amino acids. Germline V gene lookup returns CDR1 KGHDR and CDR2 SFDVKD. The CDR3 reads CATSSNQYGYTF. For the CDR3, the DNA is TGTGCCACCTCTTCTAACCAGTATGGCTACACCTTC.

This clonotype was picked up a small number of times. The junction shows a germline mismatch at one end, possibly a read error. The chain is built from TRBV6-6 and TRBJ1-5; D call uncertain. CDR1 and CDR2 from the germline V gene are MNHNY and SVGAGI (reference sequence). This CDR3 region has 13 residues. In DNA, the CDR3 is TGTGCCAGCAGTTACTCGAGAGATCAGCCCCAGCTTTTT. Its protein is CASSYSRDQPQLF.

The chain recombines TRBV20-1 with TRBJ1-5; D not certain. Trimming shortened V by 6 bases and J by 2 bases, and 14 bases separated the two germline ends. Germline values: CDR1 DFQATT, CDR2 SNEGSKA (reference sequence). The length of the CDR3 is 14 residues. The CDR3 protein is CSAPSGLGNQPQHF. CDR3 bases: TGCAGTGCCCCGTCGGGATTGGGCAATCAGCCCCAGCATTTT.

The chain recombines TRBV11-2 with TRBJ2-1; D is unclear. Germline CDR1 reads SGHAT; CDR2 reads FQNNGV. CDR3 length equals 15 residues. V shed 2 bases and J shed 6 bases, with 14 bases lying between them. The CDR3 DNA reads TGTGCCAGCAGCTTAAGGCAGGCGTGGGGCAATGAGCAGTTCTTC. It is translated as CASSLRQAWGNEQFF.

The chain combines TRBV10-3 with TRBJ1-2; 8 nucleotides line up with TRBD1. With V trimmed by 0 bases and J by 5 bases, 8 bases remained unmatched. Germline CDR1 ENHRY, CDR2 SYGVKD. The CDR3 sequence is 16 residues long. The CDR3 here is CAISESQGAREYGYTF. The CDR3 nucleotides are TGTGCCATCAGTGAGTCCCAGGGGGCGCGGGAGTATGGCTACACCTTC.

This clonotype has a handful of counts. The rearrangement joins TRBV28 to TRBJ2-3; perhaps TRBD2 as D (5 bases). The CDR3 loop spans 18 amino acids. In germline, CDR1 is MDHEN, CDR2 SYDVKM. Between the trimmed V and J ends, which lost 1 base and 6 bases, there was a span of 23 bases. The CDR3 sequence: CASSLSRLTHLEADTQYF. For the CDR3, the DNA is TGTGCCAGCAGTTTATCAAGACTAACACACCTAGAGGCTGATACGCAGTATTTT.

This clonotype was observed a few times. The chain employs TRBV2 and TRBJ1-2, with TRBD1 identical over 7 bases. The CDR3 has 13 amino acids. After removal of 5 bases from V and 4 bases from J, the junction contained 4 bases not matched to a gene. Germline loops: CDR1 SNHLY, CDR2 FYNNEI. In nucleotides, the CDR3 is TGTGCCAGCAGTTATGGGACAGCCTATGGCTACACCTTC. This sequence encodes CASSYGTAYGYTF.

CDR3: CSAELRGRSGANVLTF. In nucleotides, the CDR3 is TGCAGTGCCGAGCTGCGCGGCCGCTCTGGGGCCAACGTCCTGACTTTC. The V gene is TRBV20-1, the J gene TRBJ2-6; D is undetermined. V dropped 6 bases and J dropped 0 bases, with 15 bases sitting between them. This CDR3 contains 16 residues. Germline V gene data show CDR1 as DFQATT and CDR2 as SNEGSKA (reference sequence).

This clonotype was detected a few times. The chain employs TRBV28 and TRBJ2-2; TRBD2 is a possible D gene (5 bases). Germline-derived CDR1 and CDR2 are MDHEN and SYDVKM. V lost 7 bases to trimming and J lost 5 bases, with 11 bases between them. CDR3 length: 13 amino acids. The CDR3 sequence is CASTRTGTGELFF. CDR3 coding DNA: TGTGCCAGCACCCGGACGGGGACCGGGGAGCTGTTTTTT.

At least ten counts were recorded for this clonotype. The chain recombines TRBV6-2 or TRBV6-3 with TRBJ2-1, with 7 bases lining up with TRBD2. The length of the CDR3 is 16 residues. The trim removed 5 bases at V and 8 bases at J, leaving 15 bases unmatched. Germline CDR1 reads MNHEY; CDR2 reads SVGEGT. Here the CDR3 DNA reads TGTGCCAGCAGTCCGACCGGACTAGTTAGTAAGGATGAGCAGTTCTTC. This codes for CASSPTGLVSKDEQFF.

In this sample, this clonotype turned up many times. The chain joins TRBV11-2 to TRBJ2-1, with D maybe TRBD2 (6 bases). Per germline, CDR1 SGHAT and CDR2 FQNNGV. The CDR3 length is 18 residues. Trimming shortened V by 1 base and J by 4 bases, and 20 bases separated the two germline ends. The CDR3 is CASSLGSWEDRGYNEQFF. The CDR3 bases are TGTGCCAGCAGCTTAGGATCTTGGGAGGATAGGGGTTACAATGAGCAGTTCTTC.